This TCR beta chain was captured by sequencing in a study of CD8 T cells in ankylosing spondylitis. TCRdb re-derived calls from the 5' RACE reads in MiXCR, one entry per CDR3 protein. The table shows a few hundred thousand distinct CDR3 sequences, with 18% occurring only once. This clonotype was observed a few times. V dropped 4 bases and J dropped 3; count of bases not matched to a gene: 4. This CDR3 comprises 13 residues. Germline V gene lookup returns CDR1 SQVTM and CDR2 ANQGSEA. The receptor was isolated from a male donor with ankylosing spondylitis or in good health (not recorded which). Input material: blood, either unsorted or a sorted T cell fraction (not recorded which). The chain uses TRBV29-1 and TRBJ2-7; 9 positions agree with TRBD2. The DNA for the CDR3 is TGCAGCGTTGTGCTAGCGGGGCACTACGAGCAGTACTTC. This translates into CSVVLAGHYEQYF.